A selection of T cell receptor beta chains follows, all from one sample in a study of Graves' ophthalmopathy and Graves' hyperthyroidism. TCRdb ran MiXCR on the multiplex PCR reads and lists one entry per CDR3 protein. The profile covers 600,000 to 650,000 distinct CDR3 sequences, with about a fifth appearing a single time and roughly 6.9% taken by the ten largest. Source material: peripheral blood. These receptors all come from a woman between 18 and 29 years old with stable Graves' hyperthyroidism. Some clones in this sample may be carry-over from other donors' samples. Both conserved end residues are part of each CDR3. The D gene is left open where the match is weak. The size entry is marked missing in some rows and otherwise reads once, few, many or a size class.

TRBD1,TRBV19,TRBJ1-1,many,CASTQGHTEAFF,TGTGCCAGTACACAGGGGCACACTGAAGCTTTCTTT
-,TRBV10-3,TRBJ1-6,-,CAISESMDSPLHF,TGTGCCATCAGTGAGTCGATGGATTCACCCCTCCACTTT
TRBD2,TRBV9,TRBJ2-2,-,CASSVGGGAYPAGELFF,TGTGCCAGCAGCGTAGGCGGGGGGGCCTATCCGGCCGGGGAGCTGTTTTTT
TRBD1,TRBV6-1,TRBJ1-5,many,CASRRQGGDQPQHF,TGTGCCAGCAGGAGACAGGGGGGGGATCAGCCCCAGCATTTT
TRBD1,TRBV12-3/TRBV12-4,TRBJ1-1,few,CASSTSDRGDTEAFF,TGTGCCAGCAGCACGAGCGACAGGGGCGACACTGAAGCTTTCTTT
TRBD1,TRBV28,TRBJ1-1,many,CASSFPLTGTGNTEAFF,TGTGCCAGCAGTTTTCCCCTTACCGGGACAGGGAACACTGAAGCTTTCTTT
-,TRBV2,TRBJ1-1,-,CASSVQLDSSFF,TGTGCCAGCAGTGTTCAGTTGGACTCGAGTTTCTTT
-,TRBV6-2/TRBV6-3,TRBJ1-2,-,CASSPTRVDGYTF,TGTGCCAGCAGCCCAACCAGGGTAGATGGCTACACCTTC
TRBD2,TRBV20-1,TRBJ2-7,-,CSARESGSSYEQYF,TGCAGTGCTAGAGAGAGCGGGAGCTCCTACGAGCAGTACTTC
-,TRBV12-3/TRBV12-4,TRBJ2-2,-,CASSLEGSITGDLFF,TGTGCCAGCAGTTTAGAGGGGAGCATCACCGGGGATCTGTTTTTT
TRBD1,TRBV9,TRBJ1-1,many,CASSTRTGMNTEAFF,TGTGCCAGCAGTACCCGGACAGGAATGAACACTGAAGCTTTCTTT
-,TRBV12-3/TRBV12-4,TRBJ1-1,-,CASSFLSEGTEAFF,TGTGCCAGCAGTTTCCTAAGTGAGGGCACTGAAGCTTTCTTT
-,TRBV7-7,TRBJ2-5,many,CASSPTGRGETQYF,TGTGCCAGCAGCCCAACAGGGCGGGGGGAGACCCAGTACTTC
TRBD2,TRBV12-3/TRBV12-4,TRBJ2-7,-,CASSLSGGGDEQYF,TGTGCCAGCAGTTTAAGCGGGGGGGGCGACGAGCAGTACTTC
-,TRBV30,TRBJ2-5,-,CAWKASMLGETQYF,TGTGCCTGGAAGGCTAGCATGCTCGGGGAGACCCAGTACTTC
-,TRBV29-1,TRBJ2-5,many,CSVRDSQRTQYF,TGCAGCGTCCGGGACTCCCAACGGACCCAGTACTTC
TRBD1,TRBV12-3/TRBV12-4,TRBJ2-5,-,CASRGTGFQETQYF,TGTGCCAGCAGAGGGACAGGGTTCCAAGAGACCCAGTACTTC
TRBD1,TRBV6-7,TRBJ1-5,few,CASRAQGFGNQPQHF,TGTGCCAGCAGGGCACAGGGGTTTGGCAATCAGCCCCAGCATTTT
TRBD1,TRBV6-1,TRBJ1-1,many,CASKRTGGTEAFF,TGTGCCAGCAAGAGGACAGGGGGCACTGAAGCTTTCTTT
-,TRBV12-3/TRBV12-4,TRBJ1-3,many,CASSWGGLKGNTIYF,TGTGCCAGCTCTTGGGGGGGCTTGAAAGGAAACACCATATATTTT
TRBD1,TRBV6-5,TRBJ1-1,-,CASSYSPGGQGNTEAFF,TGTGCCAGCAGTTATTCTCCCGGGGGACAGGGGAACACTGAAGCTTTCTTT
TRBD2,TRBV7-9,TRBJ2-7,many,CASSSREGRTYEQYF,TGTGCCAGCTCTAGTCGGGAGGGAAGAACCTACGAGCAGTACTTC
TRBD2,TRBV20-1,TRBJ2-7,-,CSASGRGLAGFEQYF,TGCAGTGCTAGCGGCAGGGGACTAGCGGGTTTCGAGCAGTACTTC
-,TRBV12-3/TRBV12-4,TRBJ2-2,many,CASSFDSYTGELFF,TGTGCCAGCAGTTTTGACAGTTACACCGGGGAGCTGTTTTTT
TRBD1,TRBV12-3/TRBV12-4,TRBJ1-2,many,CASSPLGTGGYGYTF,TGTGCCAGCAGTCCCCTCGGGACAGGGGGCTATGGCTACACCTTC
TRBD1,TRBV20-1,TRBJ1-2,many,CSASWSVRGIYGYTF,TGCAGTGCTAGTTGGTCGGTCAGGGGGATCTATGGCTACACCTTC
-,TRBV20-1,TRBJ2-7,-,CSARVTGGLYEQYF,TGCAGTGCTAGAGTGACGGGCGGTCTATACGAGCAGTACTTC
-,TRBV13,TRBJ1-1,-,CASGRGVGTEAFF,TGTGCCAGCGGGAGAGGAGTTGGCACTGAAGCTTTCTTT
-,TRBV11-2,TRBJ2-7,few,CASSVSSPGPLNHYEQYF,TGTGCCAGCAGCGTTAGTAGTCCAGGGCCACTTAACCATTACGAGCAGTACTTC
TRBD1,TRBV18,TRBJ1-5,few,CASSQTGQGIGQPQHF,TGTGCCAGCTCACAGACTGGACAGGGTATCGGTCAGCCCCAGCATTTT
TRBD2,TRBV28,TRBJ2-7,many,CASSLRTSGSGYEQYF,TGTGCCAGCAGTTTGCGGACTAGCGGGTCAGGCTACGAGCAGTACTTC
TRBD2,TRBV6-5,TRBJ2-2,many,CASSLTSGGTGELFF,TGTGCCAGCAGCCTGACTAGCGGGGGGACCGGGGAGCTGTTTTTT
-,TRBV4-1,TRBJ2-7,many,CASSQGLAYEQYF,TGCGCCAGCAGCCAAGGGTTGGCCTACGAGCAGTACTTC
-,TRBV5-6,TRBJ1-3,few,CASSLRVVGYSGNTIYF,TGTGCCAGCAGCTTGAGGGTAGTCGGATACTCTGGAAACACCATATATTTT
-,TRBV27,TRBJ2-7,many,CASSPIRISSYEQYF,TGTGCCAGCAGTCCAATCAGGATCAGCTCCTACGAGCAGTACTTC
TRBD2,TRBV20-1,TRBJ2-7,many,CSAPRLAGGPYEQYF,TGCAGTGCTCCACGACTAGCGGGAGGCCCCTACGAGCAGTACTTC
-,TRBV3-1,TRBJ2-7,-,CASMSQLTYEQYF,TGTGCCAGCATGTCCCAACTGACTTACGAGCAGTACTTC
TRBD1,TRBV12-3/TRBV12-4,TRBJ2-7,-,CASSLSGTATYEQYF,TGTGCCAGCAGTCTTTCCGGGACAGCAACCTACGAGCAGTACTTC
-,TRBV9,TRBJ1-1,-,CASSPRDLLNTEAFF,TGTGCCAGCAGCCCCCGGGACCTATTGAACACTGAAGCTTTCTTT
TRBD2,TRBV11-2,TRBJ2-4,many,CASSGLAVNIQYF,TGTGCCAGCAGTGGACTAGCCGTAAACATTCAGTACTTC
-,TRBV27,TRBJ2-5,-,CASSLRPYMDQETQYF,TGTGCCAGCAGTTTGAGGCCCTATATGGACCAAGAGACCCAGTACTTC
-,TRBV5-1,TRBJ2-7,few,CASSESTHPTLEQYF,TGCGCCAGCAGCGAATCCACACACCCGACTCTCGAGCAGTACTTC
-,TRBV6-1,TRBJ1-2,many,CASSVHASGGAGYTF,TGTGCCAGCAGTGTCCACGCTAGCGGGGGCGCCGGCTACACCTTC
TRBD1,TRBV6-1,TRBJ2-7,many,CASSGTGRAYGQYF,TGTGCCAGCAGCGGGACAGGGAGGGCCTACGGGCAGTACTTC
TRBD1,TRBV7-2,TRBJ2-7,many,CASSSDRGGSEQYF,TGTGCCAGCAGTTCGGACAGGGGTGGGTCCGAGCAGTACTTC
-,TRBV6-1,TRBJ1-1,-,CASSRRSEAFF,TGTGCCAGCAGCAGGAGAAGCGAAGCTTTCTTT
-,TRBV6-1,TRBJ1-6,many,CASSESRGGSSPLHF,TGTGCCAGCAGTGAGTCGCGGGGAGGGAGTTCACCCCTCCACTTT
-,TRBV28,TRBJ2-7,many,CASSLSSVPYEQYF,TGTGCCAGCAGTTTATCCTCAGTGCCCTACGAGCAGTACTTC
-,TRBV7-2,TRBJ2-7,many,CASSFQGGSYEQYF,TGTGCCAGCAGCTTCCAGGGGGGGTCCTACGAGCAGTACTTC
-,TRBV20-1,TRBJ1-3,-,CSARDLHINSGNTIYF,TGCAGTGCTAGAGATTTGCACATCAACTCTGGAAACACCATATATTTT
-,TRBV8-2,TRBJ1-2,-,CGSCLSRDEGDYGYTF,TGTGGCAGCTGCTTATCTCGGGACGAGGGGGACTATGGCTACACCTTC
-,TRBV19,TRBJ1-2,-,CASTLGASYTF,TGTGCCAGTACTTTGGGAGCCAGCTACACCTTC
-,TRBV5-4,TRBJ2-2,-,CASSLVAGGHTGELFF,TGTGCCAGCAGCTTGGTTGCCGGGGGCCACACCGGGGAGCTGTTTTTT
TRBD1,TRBV20-1,TRBJ2-2,few,CSAKRGRAGELFF,TGCAGTGCTAAGAGGGGGCGGGCCGGGGAGCTGTTTTTT
TRBD1,TRBV7-3,TRBJ1-2,many,CATTRQGRDFGYTF,TGTGCCACAACCCGACAGGGGCGCGACTTTGGCTACACCTTC